This entry describes one TCR beta chain. What it binds is unknown. The data are from a study of shared clonotypes between healthy human individuals. General study points: Sampling covered nothing but blood. Tissue TCR repertoires likely differ from those found in blood. In contrast to clonotypes shared by all four donors, non-shared clonotypes had lower generation probabilities.

Adult donors, all healthy and HIV-negative, had no recent acute infections or vaccinations. Replicate PCRs run on sorted subsets employed roughly 190 ng DNA, around 27,000 T cell genomes. Data came from immunoSEQ multiplex PCR; TCRdb stores just in-frame clones and leaves some out. The sample lists roughly 2.2 million clones; over 85% were seen once. The CDR3 sequence is 15 residues long. V was pared by 8 bases and J by 9 bases, with 10 bases of the junction left unmatched. Germline CDR1 MNHNS, CDR2 SASEGT. The TCR originated in a man younger than 35 in good health. Some clones in this sample may be carry-over from other donors' samples. Sequences were obtained from naive CD4+ T cells from PBMCs. As for subset: CD45RA+ positively selected. This sequence joins TRBV6-1 and TRBJ2-1; 13 bases are shared with TRBD2. CDR3 loop: CASQTGTSGIIEQFF. CDR3 coding DNA: TGTGCCAGCCAAACCGGGACTAGCGGGATCATTGAGCAGTTCTTC.